The sequence of this T cell receptor (beta chain) was determined in a study of long-term antiretroviral therapy in people with HIV. Regarding the study as a whole: With ART, diversity went up but was still lower than in transplant donor controls.

This clone has just one count. Its antigen is undetermined. At the survey level, the v3.0 immunoSEQ assay was run. Sequencing used immunoSEQ multiplex PCR; TCRdb keeps in-frame clones, though not all of them. The sample yields about 48,000 clones, about 86% seen once. The ends were cut back, 7 bases at V and 0 bases at J, with 15 bases in the middle. This CDR3 region has 15 residues. Germline-derived CDR1 and CDR2 are SNHLY and FYNNEI. This specimen consisted of unsorted PBMCs, obtained 0.8 years after starting antiretroviral therapy. The sequence derives from a woman between 18 and 30 years old with HIV. The genes are TRBV2 and TRBJ1-1, with D possibly being TRBD1 (5 bases). The CDR3 is CASIEVLDMNTEAFF. The CDR3 DNA is TGTGCCAGCATTGAGGTCTTGGACATGAACACTGAAGCTTTCTTT.